This TCR beta chain was documented in a study of blood T cells in healthy people across ages (dated by TCRdb to between 2014 and 2017). About the investigation overall: In model experiments, template switching captured about one uniquely barcoded TCR beta cDNA molecule for every two T cells. To avoid experimental bias, donors of different ages were distributed randomly across sequencing lanes. Donors were grouped into four age groups: young (average roughly 17 years), middle-aged (39), aged (about 60) and long-lived (approximately 75). The study measured age-related changes in TCR beta repertoire diversity using deep sequencing normalized with unique cDNA molecular identifiers. Using the same blood draw, the study looked at two additional independent replicas of 1 million unique cDNA reads for two donors, one aged 18 to 30 and the other aged 80 or older. The study at large found these results: Because the CMV infection status of the donors was unknown, age-related changes in expanded clonotypes may potentially have been confounded. Since profiling was done on bulk unsorted PBMCs, naive and antigen-experienced compartments could not be conclusively compared. The percentage of naive T cells measured by flow cytometry correlated strongly with observed TCR beta diversity. Estimates of total diversity from one million sequenced T cells were regarded as lower bounds and underestimates. Compared with the aged group, more naive CD4+ T cells, fewer expanded clones and increased TCR diversity were shown by the long-lived group, suggesting age selection. As age increased, observed TCR beta diversity per million T cells dropped in a roughly linear way, and a significant reduction was already evident by age 40.

The library was generated by 5' RACE. The reads were generated on an Illumina HiSeq 2500. A second PCR of roughly 7 to 11 cycles was performed with a sample-barcoded 5' primer and a J-beta primer mix. A template-switch 5' adaptor carrying 12 random nucleotides introduced a unique molecular identifier onto each TCR beta cDNA molecule. Each sample yielded at least 3 million CDR3-containing paired-end reads. First-strand cDNA synthesis was performed from all RNA using the Mint cDNA synthesis kit, with priming by a TRBC-specific oligonucleotide. All cDNA was treated with uracil-DNA glycosylase and then went through a first 18-cycle PCR with the universal primers M1SS and BC2_uni_R. On the authors' methods: For normalization, 1 million high-quality reads, each with a distinct molecular identifier, were randomly selected from each sample. Instead of being binned into consensus sequences, reads that shared molecular identifiers were thrown out. CDR3 identification, clonotype clustering and error correction used MiTCR with a Q25 quality threshold and the strictest error-elimination algorithm. Lower-bound total TCR beta diversity was estimated with a nonparametric unseen species model using Euler transformation. TCRdb reran the public reads through fastp at Q25 and MiXCR, keeping productive beta chains. Rows are unified per CDR3 protein, each entry keeping the most common DNA and genes. TCRdb's processing, not the authors', yielded these V and J calls. This sample is represented by about 1 million distinct CDR3 sequences; 40% to 55% of them were singletons. Approximately 17% of the sample is taken by the ten largest.

A single count supports this clonotype. Its antigen is unknown. No base quality values were provided; no much bigger clone lies one nucleotide off. Its CDR3 holds 14 amino acids, cysteine through phenylalanine. Of the read, only the CDR3 DNA is kept; its 42 bases are in frame from base 1. From the germline V gene, CDR1 is MNHNS and CDR2 is SASEGT. The donors were some 39 Caucasian individuals from Russia, aged 6 to 90 years, who were systemically healthy. Each donor gave ten milliliters of peripheral blood, drawn into EDTA-treated Vacutainer tubes. Ficoll-Paque density-gradient centrifugation was used to isolate PBMCs, with at least 6 million per sample. Trizol reagent was used to extract total RNA from PBMCs, with at least 6 micrograms per sample. Naive CD45RAhigh/CD27high T cell percentages were measured by flow cytometry on a PBMC aliquot from every donor.

Input material: blood. The chain was built from TRBV6-1 and TRBJ2-4, with TRBD1 as a weak D call on 6 bases. The J call may be faulty, since TRBJ2-7 better matches the DNA end. This clonotype was sampled from a woman aged 60-75 years in good health. The sequence in DNA is TGTGCCAGCAGTTGGACAGACGTCTCCTACGAGCAGTACTTC. Its amino acids are CASSWTDVSYEQYF.